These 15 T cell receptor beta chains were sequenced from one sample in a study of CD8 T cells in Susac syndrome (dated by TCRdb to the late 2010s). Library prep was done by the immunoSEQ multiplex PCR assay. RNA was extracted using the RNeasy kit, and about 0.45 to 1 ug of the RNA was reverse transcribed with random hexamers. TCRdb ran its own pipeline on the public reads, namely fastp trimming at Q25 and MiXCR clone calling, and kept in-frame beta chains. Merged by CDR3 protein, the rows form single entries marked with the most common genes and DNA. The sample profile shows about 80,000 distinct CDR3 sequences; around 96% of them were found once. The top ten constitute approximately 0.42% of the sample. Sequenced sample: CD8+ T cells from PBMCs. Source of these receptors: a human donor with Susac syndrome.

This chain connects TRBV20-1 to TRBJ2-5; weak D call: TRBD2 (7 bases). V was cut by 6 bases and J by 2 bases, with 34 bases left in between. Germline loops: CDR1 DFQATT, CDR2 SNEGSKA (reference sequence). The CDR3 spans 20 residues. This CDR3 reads CSAKIDTETLPGGPQETQYF. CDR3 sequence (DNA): TGCAGTGCGAAGATAGACACAGAAACCCTCCCCGGGGGGCCACAAGAGACCCAGTACTTC.

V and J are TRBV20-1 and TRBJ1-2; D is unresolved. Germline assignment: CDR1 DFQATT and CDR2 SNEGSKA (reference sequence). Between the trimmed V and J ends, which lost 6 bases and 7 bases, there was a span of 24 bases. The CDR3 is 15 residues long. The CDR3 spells CSAVVELRTTAGYTF. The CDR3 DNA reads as TGCAGTGCCGTGGTAGAGCTTCGAACAACGGCTGGCTACACCTTC.

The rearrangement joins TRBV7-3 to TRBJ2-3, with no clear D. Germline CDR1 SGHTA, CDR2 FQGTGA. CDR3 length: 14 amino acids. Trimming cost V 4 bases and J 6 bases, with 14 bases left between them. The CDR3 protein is CASSSMGNLDTQYF. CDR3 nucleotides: TGTGCCAGCAGCTCGATGGGGAACTTGGATACGCAGTATTTT.

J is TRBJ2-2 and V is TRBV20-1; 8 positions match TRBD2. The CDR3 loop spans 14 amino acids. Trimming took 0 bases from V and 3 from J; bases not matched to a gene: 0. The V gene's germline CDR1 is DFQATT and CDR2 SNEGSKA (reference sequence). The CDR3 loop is CSARERGDTGELFF. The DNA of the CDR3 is TGCAGTGCTAGAGAGCGGGGGGACACCGGGGAGCTGTTTTTT.

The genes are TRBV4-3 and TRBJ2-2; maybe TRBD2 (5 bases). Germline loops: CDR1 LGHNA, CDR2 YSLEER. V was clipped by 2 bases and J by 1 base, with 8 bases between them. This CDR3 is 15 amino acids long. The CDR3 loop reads CASSQMSGNTGELFF. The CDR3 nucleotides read TGCGCCAGCAGCCAAATGAGCGGGAACACCGGGGAGCTGTTTTTT.

CDR3 region: CASSMTSGSYEQYF. In nucleotides, the CDR3 is TGTGCCAGTAGTATGACTAGCGGCTCCTACGAGCAGTACTTC. The chain has TRBV19 and TRBJ2-7; TRBD2 matches 9 bases. The CDR3 runs to 14 residues. Trimming at V came to 3 bases and at J to 0 bases, leaving 0 bases not matched to a gene. Germline assignment: CDR1 LNHDA and CDR2 SQIVND (reference sequence).

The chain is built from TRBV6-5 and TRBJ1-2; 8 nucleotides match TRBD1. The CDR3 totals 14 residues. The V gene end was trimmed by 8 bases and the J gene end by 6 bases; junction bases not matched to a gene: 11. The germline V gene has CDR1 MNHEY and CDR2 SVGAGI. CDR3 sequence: CASQGANGWDGYTF. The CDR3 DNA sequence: TGTGCCAGCCAGGGGGCAAATGGGTGGGATGGCTACACCTTC.

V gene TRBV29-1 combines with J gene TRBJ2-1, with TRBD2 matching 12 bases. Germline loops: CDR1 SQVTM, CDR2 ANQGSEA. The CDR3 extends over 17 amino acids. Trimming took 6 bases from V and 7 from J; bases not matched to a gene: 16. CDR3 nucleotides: TGCAGCGTCAACCGCCTAGCGGGAGGGCCGTACATGAATGAGCAGTTCTTC. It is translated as CSVNRLAGGPYMNEQFF.

The DNA for the CDR3 is TGTGCCAGCAGTGCAAACAGGGTCCCGAAAGAGACCCAGTACTTC. Translation: CASSANRVPKETQYF. The V and J genes are TRBV2 and TRBJ2-5; perhaps TRBD1 as D (6 bases). CDR3 length equals 15 residues. Germline assignment: CDR1 SNHLY and CDR2 FYNNEI. V was trimmed by 4 bases and J by 3 bases, leaving 15 bases between them.

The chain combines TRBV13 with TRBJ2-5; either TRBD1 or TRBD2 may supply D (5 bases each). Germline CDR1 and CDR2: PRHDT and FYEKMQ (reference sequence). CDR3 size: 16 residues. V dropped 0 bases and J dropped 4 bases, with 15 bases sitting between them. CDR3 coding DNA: TGTGCCAGCAGCTTAGGGAGGGGTAGCCGGACAGAGACCCAGTACTTC. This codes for CASSLGRGSRTETQYF.

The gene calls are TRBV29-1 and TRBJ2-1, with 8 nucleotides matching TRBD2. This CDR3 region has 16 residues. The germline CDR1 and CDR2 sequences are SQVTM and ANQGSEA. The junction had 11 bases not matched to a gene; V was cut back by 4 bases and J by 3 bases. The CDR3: CSVAPGGSPHYNEQFF. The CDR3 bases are TGCAGCGTTGCTCCGGGAGGGTCACCCCACTACAATGAGCAGTTCTTC.

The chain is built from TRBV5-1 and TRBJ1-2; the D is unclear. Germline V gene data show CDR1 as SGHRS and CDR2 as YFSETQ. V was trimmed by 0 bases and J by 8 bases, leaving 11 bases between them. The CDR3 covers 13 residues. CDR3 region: CASSLERAGGYTF. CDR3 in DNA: TGCGCCAGCAGCTTGGAAAGGGCGGGAGGCTACACCTTC. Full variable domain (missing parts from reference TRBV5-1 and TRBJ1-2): KAGVTQTPRYLIKTRGQQVTLSCSPISGHRSVSWYQQTPGQGLQFLFEYFSETQRNKGNFPGRFSGRQFSNSRSEMNVSTLELGDSALYLCASSLERAGGYTFGSGTRLTVV.

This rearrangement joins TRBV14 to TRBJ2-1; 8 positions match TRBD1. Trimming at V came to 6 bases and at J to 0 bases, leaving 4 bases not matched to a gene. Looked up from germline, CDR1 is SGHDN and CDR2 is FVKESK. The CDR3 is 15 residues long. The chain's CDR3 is CASRSDRDSYNEQFF. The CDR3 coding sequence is TGTGCCAGCAGATCGGACAGGGACTCCTACAATGAGCAGTTCTTC. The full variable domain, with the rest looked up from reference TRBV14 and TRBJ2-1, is EAGVTQFPSHSVIEKGQTVTLRCDPISGHDNLYWYRRVMGKEIKFLLHFVKESKQDESGMPNNRFLAERTGGTYSTLKVQPAELEDSGVYFCASRSDRDSYNEQFFGPGTRLTVL.

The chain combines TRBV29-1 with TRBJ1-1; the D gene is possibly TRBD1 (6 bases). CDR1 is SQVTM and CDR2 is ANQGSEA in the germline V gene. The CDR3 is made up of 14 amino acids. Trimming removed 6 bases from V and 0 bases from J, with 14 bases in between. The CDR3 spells CSVSEGHMNTEAFF. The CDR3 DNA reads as TGCAGCGTATCGGAGGGACACATGAACACTGAAGCTTTCTTT. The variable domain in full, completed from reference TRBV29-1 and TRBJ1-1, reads SAVISQKPSRDICQRGTSLTIQCQVDSQVTMMFWYRQQPGQSLTLIATANQGSEATYESGFVIDKFPISRPNLTFSTLTVSNMSPEDSSIYLCSVSEGHMNTEAFFGQGTRLTVV.

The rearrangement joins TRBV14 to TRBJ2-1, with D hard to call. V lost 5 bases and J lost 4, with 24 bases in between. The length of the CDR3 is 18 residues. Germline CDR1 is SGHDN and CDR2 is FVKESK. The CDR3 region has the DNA TGTGCCAGCAGCTCCGCACGAGTGGGGTTTGGGTCTTACAATGAGCAGTTCTTC. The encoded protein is CASSSARVGFGSYNEQFF.